This T cell receptor beta chain was sequenced for a study of blood T cell repertoires in COVID-19. Study-wide context: Acute and convalescent COVID-19 specimens originated in the United States, Italy and Spain. In each case, the material was cDNA or gDNA derived from T cells, B-cell-depleted T cells, or PBMCs.

The ends lost 5 bases at V and 5 bases at J; junction bases unmatched: 13. CDR3 length: 17 amino acids. The V gene's germline CDR1 is SGHRS and CDR2 YFSETQ. Original handling: Reference gene primer amplification gave nucleated cell count estimates. This table comes from immunoSEQ multiplex PCR, and its TCRdb copy is limited to in-frame clones, with some not included. That table gives V, J and clone size, and the DNA gave D and trimming. The profile shows approximately 28,000 clones, nearly 90% of them singletons. The TCR sequence derives from a woman in her sixties with active COVID-19. V usage is TRBV5-1 and J usage is TRBJ2-5; 12 bases fit TRBD1. The sequenced sample was peripheral blood. CDR3 loop: CASSRIPGTGGRETQYF. In DNA, the CDR3 is TGCGCCAGCAGTCGAATTCCCGGGACAGGGGGCAGGGAGACCCAGTACTTC. Based on the CDR3 plus reference TRBV5-1 and TRBJ2-5, the full variable domain is KAGVTQTPRYLIKTRGQQVTLSCSPISGHRSVSWYQQTPGQGLQFLFEYFSETQRNKGNFPGRFSGRQFSNSRSEMNVSTLELGDSALYLCASSRIPGTGGRETQYFGPGTRLLVL.